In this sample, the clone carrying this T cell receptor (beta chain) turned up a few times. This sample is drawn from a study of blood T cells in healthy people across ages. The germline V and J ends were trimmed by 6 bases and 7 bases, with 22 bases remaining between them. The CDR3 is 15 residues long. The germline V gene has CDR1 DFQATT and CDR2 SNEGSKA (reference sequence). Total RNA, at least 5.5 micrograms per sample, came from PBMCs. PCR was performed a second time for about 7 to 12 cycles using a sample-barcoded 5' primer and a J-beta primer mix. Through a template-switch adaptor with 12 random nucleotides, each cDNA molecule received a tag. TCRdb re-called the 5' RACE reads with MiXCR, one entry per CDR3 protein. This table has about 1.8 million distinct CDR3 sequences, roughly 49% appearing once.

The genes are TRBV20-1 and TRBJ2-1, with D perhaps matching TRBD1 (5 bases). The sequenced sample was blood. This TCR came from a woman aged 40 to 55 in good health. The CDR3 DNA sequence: TGCAGTGCCCCCTCGCGGCGGACCCAGGGTAATGAGCAGTTCTTC. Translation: CSAPSRRTQGNEQFF.